Shown below are 27 T cell receptor beta chains from a single sample sequenced in a study of blood T cell repertoires in COVID-19. Sequencing used immunoSEQ multiplex PCR; TCRdb keeps in-frame clones, though not all of them. Here the sample spans under 250,000 clones, roughly 80% being singletons. The specimen was PBMCs or T cells enriched from blood (not recorded which). These receptors were collected from a woman aged 40 to 55 who had been exposed to COVID-19.

This chain links TRBV19 with TRBJ1-1; 7 bases agree with TRBD1. The CDR3 totals 15 residues. CDR1 is LNHDA and CDR2 is SQIVND in the germline V gene (reference sequence). J was trimmed by 0 bases and V by 5 bases; bases with no gene match: 6. CDR3 region: CASSRDSTLNTEAFF. CDR3 coding DNA: TGTGCCAGTAGTCGGGACAGTACTTTGAACACTGAAGCTTTCTTT.

This clone was detected a few times. The rearrangement links TRBV28 to TRBJ2-7, with 12 bases that match TRBD2. The V gene end was trimmed by 10 bases and the J gene end by 0 bases; junction bases not matched to a gene: 4. The germline CDR1 and CDR2 sequences are MDHEN and SYDVKM. CDR3 length: 14 amino acids. The CDR3 region is CATLAGGSSYEQYF. As DNA, the CDR3 is TGTGCCACCCTAGCGGGGGGGAGCTCCTACGAGCAGTACTTC.

V is TRBV5-6 and J is TRBJ1-3; 7 bases fit TRBD1. This CDR3 comprises 15 residues. Germline CDR1 reads SGHDT; CDR2 reads YYEEEE. The ends lost 4 bases at V and 0 bases at J; junction bases unmatched: 4. This chain's CDR3 is CASSLRQGSGNTIYF. The CDR3 nucleotides are TGTGCCAGCAGCCTAAGACAGGGCTCTGGAAACACCATATATTTT. The full variable domain, rest sourced from reference TRBV5-6 and TRBJ1-3, is DAGVTQSPTHLIKTRGQQVTLRCSPKSGHDTVSWYQQALGQGPQFIFQYYEEEERQRGNFPDRFSGHQFPNYSSELNVNALLLGDSALYLCASSLRQGSGNTIYFGEGSWLTVV.

The V and J genes are TRBV2 and TRBJ1-6; D perhaps matches TRBD1 (6 bases). V lost 4 bases, J lost 0 bases, and 19 bases lay in between. The CDR3 runs 19 residues. Germline assignment: CDR1 SNHLY and CDR2 FYNNEI. CDR3 DNA sequence: TGTGCCAGCAGTGGAGGACAGCCATACCTTGGCTCCTATAATTCACCCCTCCACTTT. This codes for CASSGGQPYLGSYNSPLHF.

The DNA for the CDR3 is TGTGCCAGCAGCGAAACAGGGAATGAGCAGTTCTTC. It codes for CASSETGNEQFF. The chain is built from TRBV7-9 and TRBJ2-1, with a weak D call TRBD1 (6 bases). Per germline, CDR1 SEHNR and CDR2 FQNEAQ (reference sequence). This CDR3 is 12 amino acids long. V lost 5 bases and J 7 bases, leaving 9 bases between the germline ends.

The V call is TRBV7-9, the J call TRBJ1-5, with 7 positions matching TRBD1. Germline V gives CDR1 SEHNR, CDR2 FQNEAQ (reference sequence). V lost 0 bases and J lost 6; bases outside the gene matches: 5. The CDR3 has 15 residues. CDR3 residues: CASSLAGGVPQPQHF. The CDR3 DNA reads as TGTGCCAGCAGCTTAGCAGGGGGCGTCCCTCAGCCCCAGCATTTT.

This chain joins TRBV18 and TRBJ1-1; no clear D. V lost 5 bases to trimming and J lost 5 bases, with 18 bases between them. The CDR3 is 15 residues long. CDR1 and CDR2 (germline): KGHSH, LQKENI. This chain's CDR3 is CASSMNRGQATEAFF. Written as DNA, the CDR3 is TGTGCCAGCTCAATGAACCGTGGGCAGGCTACTGAAGCTTTCTTT. The full variable domain, rest sourced from reference TRBV18 and TRBJ1-1, is NAGVMQNPRHLVRRRGQEARLRCSPMKGHSHVYWYRQLPEEGLKFMVYLQKENIIDESGMPKERFSAEFPKEGPSILRIQQVVRGDSAAYFCASSMNRGQATEAFFGQGTRLTVV.

The rearrangement links TRBV9 to TRBJ1-4; no definite D call. Between the trimmed V and J ends, which lost 1 base and 0 bases, there was a span of 10 bases. Germline CDR1 reads SGDLS; CDR2 reads YYNGEE. CDR3 length: 16 residues. The CDR3 loop reads CASSVLDGATNEKLFF. CDR3 nucleotide sequence: TGTGCCAGCAGCGTATTGGACGGGGCAACTAATGAAAAACTGTTTTTT.

In this sample, this clone turned up a few times. The rearrangement uses TRBV5-1 and TRBJ2-1, with 15 bases lining up with TRBD2. V dropped 3 bases and J dropped 10; count of bases not matched to a gene: 2. Germline loops: CDR1 SGHRS, CDR2 YFSETQ. The CDR3 is made up of 14 amino acids. CDR3 loop: CASSSGLAGGEQFF. CDR3 sequence (DNA): TGCGCCAGCAGCTCGGGACTAGCGGGGGGAGAGCAGTTCTTC.

V is TRBV12-3 or TRBV12-4 and J is TRBJ1-1; no clear D gene. The CDR3 extends over 12 amino acids. Trimming stripped 6 bases from V and 4 bases from J, with 9 bases between. CDR3 sequence reads: CASSSEITEAFF. CDR3 in DNA: TGTGCCAGCAGCTCGGAGATCACTGAAGCTTTCTTT.

The chain employs TRBV28 and TRBJ2-4, with D possibly TRBD2 on 5 matching bases. This CDR3 has 12 residues. Trimming removed 4 bases from V and 7 bases from J, with 8 bases in between. Germline values: CDR1 MDHEN, CDR2 SYDVKM. CDR3 bases: TGTGCCAGCAGTTCGAGGGTTAACATTCAGTACTTC. The encoded protein is CASSSRVNIQYF.

The CDR3 DNA reads as TGTGCCTCATACCGGAGCGGGGAGATGAACACTGAAGCTTTCTTT. Translation gives CASYRSGEMNTEAFF. The chain combines TRBV10-3 with TRBJ1-1; D call uncertain. The germline V gene has CDR1 ENHRY and CDR2 SYGVKD. V was trimmed by 11 bases and J by 0 bases, leaving 19 bases between them. This CDR3 is 15 amino acids long.

As concerns this clone: The sample has other DNA sequences that encode this CDR3 too. V is TRBV5-1 and J is TRBJ1-1, with 8 positions matching TRBD1. V gave up 5 bases and J gave up 4 bases; unmatched junction bases: 4. Germline V gene sequence: CDR1 SGHRS, CDR2 YFSETQ. CDR3 length: 13 residues. The CDR3 DNA sequence: TGCGCCAGCAGTTATGACAGGGGCACTGAAGCTTTCTTT. It yields the protein CASSYDRGTEAFF.

The table lists this clone with a few counts. The chain employs TRBV7-3 and TRBJ2-5, with a tentative D call TRBD1 (5 bases). This CDR3 has 16 residues. CDR1 is SGHTA, CDR2 FQGTGA, per germline. The germline V and J ends were trimmed by 1 base and 1 base, with 13 bases remaining between them. CDR3 sequence: CASSLMGPSRQETQYF. CDR3 bases: TGTGCCAGCAGCTTAATGGGGCCTTCCCGCCAAGAGACCCAGTACTTC. Drawing the rest from reference TRBV7-3 and TRBJ2-5, the complete variable domain is GAGVSQTPSNKVTEKGKYVELRCDPISGHTALYWYRQSLGQGPEFLIYFQGTGAADDSGLPNDRFFAVRPEGSVSTLKIQRTERGDSAVYLCASSLMGPSRQETQYFGPGTRLLVL.

J is TRBJ2-3 and V is TRBV4-3; D unresolved. CDR3 size: 17 residues. Trimming removed 1 base at V and 1 base at J, with 15 bases between. In germline, CDR1 is LGHNA, CDR2 YSLEER. The CDR3 DNA follows: TGCGCCAGCAGCCAAGTATACAACGGGTTCGGCACAGATACGCAGTATTTT. It translates to CASSQVYNGFGTDTQYF.

This clone appeared many times. The chain carries TRBV11-2 and TRBJ2-5; a possible D gene is TRBD2 (6 bases). Germline CDR1 is SGHAT and CDR2 is FQNNGV. Trimming pared 8 bases from V and 2 bases from J, leaving 18 bases between. This CDR3 spans 15 amino acids. The CDR3 sequence is CASGTAGLLQETQYF. The CDR3 nucleotides are TGTGCCAGCGGAACGGCGGGGTTACTACAAGAGACCCAGTACTTC. Full variable domain (remainder filled in from reference TRBV11-2 and TRBJ2-5): EAGVAQSPRYKIIEKRQSVAFWCNPISGHATLYWYQQILGQGPKLLIQFQNNGVVDDSQLPKDRFSAERLKGVDSTLKIQPAKLEDSAVYLCASGTAGLLQETQYFGPGTRLLVL.

The chain recombines TRBV7-9 with TRBJ1-2; D is undetermined. Trimming removed 2 bases from V and 4 bases from J, with 11 bases in between. The CDR3 covers 14 residues. The germline CDR1 and CDR2 sequences are SEHNR and FQNEAQ (reference sequence). The CDR3 region is CASSLSSSTYGYTF. Written as DNA, the CDR3 is TGTGCCAGCAGCTTAAGTTCCAGTACCTATGGCTACACCTTC.

This clone was seen at least ten times. This chain uses TRBV2 with TRBJ1-2; D is possibly TRBD1 (6 bases). Trimming took 7 bases from V and 4 from J, leaving 22 bases between them. CDR3 size: 16 residues. CDR1 is SNHLY, CDR2 FYNNEI, per germline. The CDR3 bases are TGTGCCAGCATCCCCCCGGCAGGGGCGTTATCCTATGGCTACACCTTC. This gives the protein CASIPPAGALSYGYTF.

In DNA, the CDR3 is TGTGCCAGCAGCTCCGAGAAGACTAGACAAGTTGGCAATGAGCAGTTCTTC. Translated: CASSSEKTRQVGNEQFF. This sequence joins TRBV7-9 and TRBJ2-1; a possible D gene is TRBD2 (6 bases). The CDR3 totals 17 residues. Germline CDR1 is SEHNR and CDR2 is FQNEAQ (reference sequence). V was shortened by 4 bases and J by 6 bases, with 22 bases between the two germline ends.

The chain has TRBV7-2 and TRBJ1-1, with 7 nucleotides matching TRBD1. CDR1 and CDR2 (germline): SGHTA, FQGNSA. CDR3 size: 17 residues. Trimming at V came to 3 bases and at J to 4 bases, leaving 14 bases not matched to a gene. The CDR3 protein is CASSFTRQGKGGTEAFF. CDR3 nucleotides: TGTGCCAGCAGCTTCACCCGACAGGGAAAAGGAGGCACTGAAGCTTTCTTT.

The J gene is TRBJ1-2, the V gene TRBV23-1, with TRBD1 as a possible D gene (5 bases). TRBV23-1 falls under the ORF class, with uncertain function. Trimming took off 6 bases at V and 4 bases at J, with 36 bases between the two ends. This CDR3 spans 21 amino acids. CDR3 sequence: CASSQPAFFRASNTRGYGYTF. The CDR3 nucleotides are TGCGCCAGCAGCCAACCGGCTTTTTTTCGGGCCTCAAACACAAGGGGCTATGGCTACACCTTC.

The chain uses TRBV10-1 and TRBJ2-7; a possible D gene is TRBD2 (7 bases). Per the germline V gene, CDR1 is WNHNN and CDR2 is SYGVQD (reference sequence). The CDR3 length is 13 residues. Trimming cost V 5 bases and J 5 bases, with 13 bases left between them. The CDR3 reads CASSQGTNDEQYF. In DNA form, the CDR3 reads TGCGCCAGCAGTCAGGGGACTAACGACGAGCAGTACTTC.

In this sample, this clone turned up once. This sequence joins TRBV4-1 and TRBJ2-3; D possibly corresponds to TRBD2 (5 bases). Per the germline V gene, CDR1 is MGHRA and CDR2 is YSYEKL. This CDR3 is built from 14 residues. The ends were cut back, 4 bases at V and 3 bases at J, with 11 bases in the middle. The CDR3 reads CASSPGGRTDTQYF. The CDR3 DNA reads TGCGCCAGCAGCCCAGGAGGCAGGACAGATACGCAGTATTTT.

This chain connects TRBV7-6 to TRBJ2-2, with TRBD2 matching over 7 bases. From germline, CDR1 is SGHVS and CDR2 FNYEAQ. The CDR3 totals 14 residues. Germline trimming cut 5 bases from V and 7 bases from J; bases unmatched to any gene: 7. CDR3 amino acids: CASSLKGGVGELFF. In DNA, the CDR3 is TGTGCCAGCAGCCTAAAGGGAGGGGTCGGGGAGCTGTTTTTT.

The chain carries TRBV2 and TRBJ1-5; 7 bases line up with TRBD1. Germline CDR1 and CDR2: SNHLY and FYNNEI. After removal of 4 bases from V and 2 bases from J, the junction contained 5 bases not matched to a gene. This CDR3 contains 15 residues. In DNA form, the CDR3 reads TGTGCCAGCAGTGGGGACGGACAGGGCAATCAGCCCCAGCATTTT. Translating gives CASSGDGQGNQPQHF.

V and J are TRBV15 and TRBJ2-2, with 9 bases fitting TRBD2. With 3 bases clipped from V and 1 base from J, the junction kept 3 bases outside the gene matches. The CDR3 extends over 16 amino acids. From germline, CDR1 is LNHNV and CDR2 YYDKDF (reference sequence). The CDR3: CATSRSGGRNTGELFF. The DNA of the CDR3 is TGTGCCACCAGCAGGAGCGGGGGGCGGAACACCGGGGAGCTGTTTTTT. The variable domain in full, completed from reference TRBV15 and TRBJ2-2, reads DAMVIQNPRYQVTQFGKPVTLSCSQTLNHNVMYWYQQKSSQAPKLLFHYYDKDFNNEADTPDNFQSRRPNTSFCFLDIRSPGLGDTAMYLCATSRSGGRNTGELFFGEGSRLTVL.

V and J are TRBV2 and TRBJ1-2; TRBD1 matches at 11 bases. The germline V gene has CDR1 SNHLY and CDR2 FYNNEI. The CDR3 is made up of 15 amino acids. With V trimmed by 6 bases and J by 2 bases, 5 bases remained unmatched. CDR3 sequence (DNA): TGTGCCAGCAGCCGGACAGGGGGCGCGAACTATGGCTACACCTTC. Translating it yields CASSRTGGANYGYTF.